The 20 T cell receptor beta chains in this list originate from one sample, sequenced in a study of CD4 T cells in relation to SARS-CoV-2 and coronaviruses. Sequencing used immunoSEQ multiplex PCR; TCRdb keeps in-frame clones, though not all of them. The sample lists about 19,000 clones, approximately 77% occurring once. Before the COVID-19 pandemic, during about 2011-2019, CD4+ T cells were taken from unexposed donors. After approximately 10 days of culture, CD4+ T cells were isolated. Their antigen targets remain unknown. The source material was CD4+ T cells from PBMCs, cultured in vitro. These receptors came from a human donor in good health.

V usage is TRBV1 and J usage is TRBJ2-1. TRBV1 is classified as a pseudogene. This CDR3 region has 17 residues. The CDR3 region has the DNA TGCACCAGCAGCCAAGATAAAGACGGCAGCTCCTACAATGAGCAGTTCTTC. This gives the protein CTSSQDKDGSSYNEQFF.

The V and J genes are TRBV12-5 and TRBJ1-5; no clear D. Germline V gene data show CDR1 as LGHNT and CDR2 as FRNRAP. V gave up 0 bases and J gave up 5 bases, with 14 bases separating them. The CDR3 spans 16 residues. CDR3: CASGLVGIAGYQPQHF. DNA for the CDR3: TGTGCTAGTGGTTTGGTAGGAATAGCGGGTTATCAGCCCCAGCATTTT.

J is TRBJ2-5 and V is TRBV7-2; the D is unclear. Germline-derived CDR1 and CDR2 are SGHTA and FQGNSA. CDR3 length equals 14 residues. The V gene lost 0 bases and the J gene lost 1 base, with 6 bases spanning the gap. CDR3 in amino acids: CASSLANSQETQYF. CDR3 DNA: TGTGCCAGCAGCTTAGCGAACAGCCAAGAGACCCAGTACTTC. Full variable domain (missing parts from reference TRBV7-2 and TRBJ2-5): GAGVSQSPSNKVTEKGKDVELRCDPISGHTALYWYRQSLGQGLEFLIYFQGNSAPDKSGLPSDRFSAERTGGSVSTLTIQRTQQEDSAVYLCASSLANSQETQYFGPGTRLLVL.

The chain recombines TRBV14 with TRBJ1-1, with 9 nucleotides matching TRBD1. The germline V gene has CDR1 SGHDN and CDR2 FVKESK. The CDR3 loop spans 14 amino acids. V trimming: 3 bases; J trimming: 9 bases; junction bases outside the gene matches: 8. As DNA, the CDR3 is TGTGCCAGCAGCCAGACGGGACAGGGAGGTAAAGCTTTCTTT. The encoded protein is CASSQTGQGGKAFF.

This rearrangement joins TRBV19 to TRBJ2-1; possibly TRBD1 or TRBD2 for D (5 bases each). The CDR3 is made up of 17 amino acids. V lost 4 bases and J lost 7, with 23 bases in between. CDR1 and CDR2 (germline): LNHDA, SQIVND (reference sequence). The CDR3: CASSRSRDHGVYNEQFF. DNA of the CDR3: TGTGCCAGTAGTAGGAGCCGGGACCATGGGGTGTATAATGAGCAGTTCTTC.

The V and J genes are TRBV5-5 and TRBJ1-6, with D unclear. Germline-derived CDR1 and CDR2 are SGHKS and YYEKEE (reference sequence). This CDR3 region has 17 residues. Trimming left V 3 bases short and J 0 bases short, with 13 bases between. In DNA form, the CDR3 reads TGTGCCAGCAGCTGGAGGACTGTAAGCTCCTATAATTCACCCCTCCACTTT. This translates into CASSWRTVSSYNSPLHF.

The J gene is TRBJ2-7, the V gene TRBV28; possibly TRBD1 for D (6 bases). The V gene's germline CDR1 is MDHEN and CDR2 SYDVKM. The CDR3 contains 14 residues. The V end was cut by 3 bases, the J end by 0 bases, with 9 bases between. The CDR3 region is CASSFGTHSYEQYF. CDR3 nucleotides: TGTGCCAGCAGTTTTGGGACACACTCCTACGAGCAGTACTTC.

This clone was seen a few times. V gene TRBV4-1 combines with J gene TRBJ1-2; D possibly corresponds to TRBD1 (5 bases). Per germline, CDR1 MGHRA and CDR2 YSYEKL. Trimming stripped 0 bases from V and 7 bases from J, with 18 bases between. CDR3 length equals 16 residues. The CDR3 DNA sequence: TGCGCCAGCAGCCAAGATTTTAGTGGGGGTGAGCGTGGCTACACCTTC. Translation: CASSQDFSGGERGYTF.

The chain couples TRBV19 to TRBJ2-7; D gene unclear. This CDR3 spans 13 amino acids. Germline V lookup: CDR1 LNHDA, CDR2 SQIVND (reference sequence). Between the trimmed V and J ends, which lost 1 base and 1 base, there was a span of 5 bases. The chain's CDR3 is CASSIGGSYEQYF. In DNA, the CDR3 is TGTGCCAGTAGTATAGGGGGTTCCTACGAGCAGTACTTC. Full variable domain (missing parts from reference TRBV19 and TRBJ2-7): DGGITQSPKYLFRKEGQNVTLSCEQNLNHDAMYWYRQDPGQGLRLIYYSQIVNDFQKGDIAEGYSVSREKKESFPLTVTSAQKNPTAFYLCASSIGGSYEQYFGPGTRLTVT.

V usage is TRBV9 and J usage is TRBJ1-3; D ambiguous. V dropped 4 bases and J dropped 0 bases, with 8 bases sitting between them. The CDR3 spans 14 residues. In germline, CDR1 is SGDLS, CDR2 YYNGEE. The CDR3 coding sequence is TGTGCCAGCAGCACACAGAGCTCTGGAAACACCATATATTTT. Protein sequence: CASSTQSSGNTIYF.

In the case of this clone: At one end, the junction sequence differs from germline, possibly due to a read error. J is TRBJ2-7 and V is TRBV11-2; D not resolved. There are 13 residues in the CDR3. From germline, CDR1 is SGHAT and CDR2 FQNNGV. The chain's CDR3 is CASSFLPVGKQDF. The CDR3 region has the DNA TGTGCCAGCAGCTTTTTACCGGTTGGAAAGCAGGACTTC.

The chain employs TRBV6-5 and TRBJ1-5; D is perhaps TRBD1 (5 bases). Per germline, CDR1 MNHEY and CDR2 SVGAGI. The germline V and J ends were trimmed by 6 bases and 0 bases, with 9 bases remaining between them. The CDR3 has 14 amino acids. The CDR3 spells CASRDSYSNQPQHF. Written as DNA, the CDR3 is TGTGCCAGCAGAGACAGTTATAGCAATCAGCCCCAGCATTTT.

This chain links TRBV2 with TRBJ1-6; 8 positions agree with TRBD1. V was pared by 2 bases and J by 5 bases, with 5 bases of the junction left unmatched. This CDR3 region has 16 residues. CDR1 is SNHLY and CDR2 is FYNNEI in the germline V gene. The CDR3 DNA reads as TGTGCCAGCAGTGAACTCGGGACAGGCGATAATTCACCCCTCCACTTT. Protein product: CASSELGTGDNSPLHF.

This clone showed up just a few times. This rearrangement joins TRBV7-3 to TRBJ2-6; D uncertain. This CDR3 contains 15 residues. CDR1 and CDR2 from the germline V gene are SGHTA and FQGTGA. V lost 5 bases to trimming and J lost 0 bases, with 8 bases between them. The CDR3 sequence: CASSPTDSGANVLTF. The CDR3 DNA is TGTGCCAGCAGCCCAACAGACTCTGGGGCCAACGTCCTGACTTTC.

V is TRBV6-1 and J is TRBJ2-1, with D perhaps matching TRBD2 (6 bases). V gave up 0 bases and J gave up 2 bases, with 11 bases separating them. Germline lookup yields CDR1 MNHNS and CDR2 SASEGT. The CDR3 runs to 16 residues. CDR3 nucleotides: TGTGCCAGCAGTGAAGCGCGGGCGGGGACCTACAATGAGCAGTTCTTC. Its translation: CASSEARAGTYNEQFF.

Here the CDR3 DNA reads TGTGCCACCAGTGACTTGACCCCGGGTCAGTTCTTC. Translation gives CATSDLTPGQFF. V gene TRBV24-1 combines with J gene TRBJ2-1; the D is unclear. Per germline, CDR1 KGHDR and CDR2 SFDVKD. The CDR3 has 12 residues. Trimming removed 4 bases at V and 13 bases at J, with 13 bases between.

This chain joins TRBV27 and TRBJ2-1; 12 positions agree with TRBD2. V lost 1 base and J lost 2; bases outside the gene matches: 6. CDR3 length: 18 residues. Germline V lookup: CDR1 MNHEY, CDR2 SMNVEV (reference sequence). The CDR3 here is CASSLLGLAGPTYNEQFF. Here the CDR3 DNA reads TGTGCCAGCAGTTTATTGGGACTAGCGGGCCCTACCTACAATGAGCAGTTCTTC.

The rearrangement links TRBV24-1 to TRBJ2-1; D is perhaps TRBD1 (6 bases). CDR1 KGHDR and CDR2 SFDVKD come from the germline V gene. The CDR3 is made up of 16 amino acids. V lost 9 bases, J lost 5 bases, and 22 bases lay in between. The CDR3 nucleotides read TGTGCCACCCAATCGTGGTTTGGCCAGGGGAACAATGAGCAGTTCTTC. Its translation: CATQSWFGQGNNEQFF.

In this sample, this clone turned up once. The chain uses TRBV28 and TRBJ1-5, with a tentative D call TRBD1 (5 bases). V lost 7 bases, J lost 2 bases, and 18 bases lay in between. The germline gives CDR1 MDHEN, CDR2 SYDVKM. CDR3 length equals 16 residues. In DNA, the CDR3 is TGTGCCAGCACCCAAAGAGGAGGGGCAGGCAATCAGCCCCAGCATTTT. Protein sequence: CASTQRGGAGNQPQHF.

V usage is TRBV3-1 (or the pseudogene TRBV3-2) and J usage is TRBJ1-1; D ambiguous. Trimming left V 1 base short and J 3 bases short, with 6 bases between. The CDR3 is 13 amino acids. Germline V lookup: CDR1 LGHDT, CDR2 YNNKEL (reference sequence). The CDR3 protein is CASSQGPHTEAFF. CDR3 coding DNA: TGTGCCAGCAGCCAAGGACCGCACACTGAAGCTTTCTTT.